This TCR beta chain was profiled in a study of Ad26.COV2.S vaccination and SARS-CoV-2 variants. Specified treatment: roughly 18 received Ad26.COV2.S at low or high dose, single or two shots; 5 received placebo; per-sample allocation not given. Collection of the samples took place on day 63 after the first injection of vaccine or placebo. V dropped 10 bases and J dropped 4 bases, with 13 bases sitting between them. CDR3 length: 13 amino acids. The germline V gene has CDR1 ENHRY and CDR2 SYGVKD. Here immunoSEQ multiplex PCR was the method, and the copy in TCRdb shows in-frame clones only, minus some. The sample carries over 400,000 clones, approximately 92% recorded once.

The receptor's source is a person aged 18-60 years who received the Ad26.COV2.S COVID-19 vaccine or a placebo. V usage is TRBV10-3 and J usage is TRBJ1-4, with D perhaps TRBD1 (5 bases). The sample was peripheral blood, taken in a trial of Ad26.COV2.S vaccine versus placebo. DNA of the CDR3: TGTGCCACATCGGGGGGAATTAATGAAAAACTGTTTTTT. It is translated as CATSGGINEKLFF.